The following is a T cell receptor beta chain sequence with its context. The antigen is undetermined. TCRdb redid the calling of the RT-PCR reads with MiXCR, one entry per CDR3 protein. The data show approximately 520,000 distinct CDR3 sequences, roughly 27% seen once. This specimen belongs to a study of response to subunit inactivated influenza vaccine. Study-wide findings and caveats: Authors suggested few new T cells are recruited by each seasonal influenza vaccination.

Germline V CDR1 and CDR2: SGHTA, FQGNSA. V lost 5 bases to trimming and J lost 5 bases; unmatched junction nucleotides: 10. This CDR3 is built from 16 residues. V usage is TRBV7-2 and J usage is TRBJ2-5; the match to TRBD1 covers 11 bases. This TCR derives from a man aged 50-60 years who received an inactivated influenza vaccine. The starting material was CD4+ T cells sorted from PBMCs, obtained about 5 days after vaccination. CDR3: CASSARRTGGMETQYF. CDR3 in DNA: TGTGCCAGCAGCGCCCGAAGGACAGGGGGCATGGAGACCCAGTACTTC.